Detailed here is one TCR beta chain. Its antigen is as yet unknown. The record originates from a study of cytomegalovirus exposure and HLA in healthy donors. Study details: The roughly 120 validation repertoires matched the roughly 650 first-cohort repertoires in platform, a later analysis reported. Study observations and caveats: That first-cohort TCR clusters tended to co-occur in the 90 to 150 validation repertoires was found in a later analysis.

Trimming removed 4 bases from V and 7 bases from J, with 16 bases in between. The CDR3 is made up of 14 amino acids. Germline V gene sequence: CDR1 LNHDA, CDR2 SQIVND (reference sequence). TCRdb keeps only in-frame clones here, not all; method: immunoSEQ multiplex PCR. Counted here are roughly 250,000 clones, 70% to 90% occurring once; the ten biggest clones make up 1% to 1.5%. This TCR came from a woman in her 30s in good health and CMV-seropositive. Sequenced input: PBMCs. The chain uses TRBV19 and TRBJ1-1, with D perhaps matching TRBD1 (6 bases). Here the CDR3 DNA reads TGTGCCAGTAGTACCCTAAACAGGGACCTTGAAGCTTTCTTT. This encodes CASSTLNRDLEAFF. The full variable domain, with the rest looked up from reference TRBV19 and TRBJ1-1, is DGGITQSPKYLFRKEGQNVTLSCEQNLNHDAMYWYRQDPGQGLRLIYYSQIVNDFQKGDIAEGYSVSREKKESFPLTVTSAQKNPTAFYLCASSTLNRDLEAFFGQGTRLTVV.